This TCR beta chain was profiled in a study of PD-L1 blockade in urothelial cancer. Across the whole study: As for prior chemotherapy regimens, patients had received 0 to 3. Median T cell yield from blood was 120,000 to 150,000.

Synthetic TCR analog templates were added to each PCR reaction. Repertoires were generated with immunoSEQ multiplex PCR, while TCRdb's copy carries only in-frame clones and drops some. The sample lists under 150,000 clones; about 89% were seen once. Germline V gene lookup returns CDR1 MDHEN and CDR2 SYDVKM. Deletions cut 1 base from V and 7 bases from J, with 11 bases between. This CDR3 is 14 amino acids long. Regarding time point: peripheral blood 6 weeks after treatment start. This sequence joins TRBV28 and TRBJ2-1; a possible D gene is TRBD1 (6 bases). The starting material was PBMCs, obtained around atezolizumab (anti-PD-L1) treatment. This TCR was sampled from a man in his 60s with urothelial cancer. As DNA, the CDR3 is TGTGCCAGCAGTTTATTTCCGAGGGGGAATGAGCAGTTCTTC. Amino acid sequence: CASSLFPRGNEQFF.